This T cell receptor beta chain stems from a study of PD-1 blockade in classical Hodgkin lymphoma. Broader study findings: Complete responders had baseline diversity similar to newly diagnosed patients. The drivers behind the repertoire differences, possibly disease activity or prior therapy, remain undefined.

V lost 5 bases to trimming and J lost 2 bases, with 8 bases between them. CDR1 is SGHVS and CDR2 is FNYEAQ in the germline V gene. The CDR3 is 13 residues long. Every single patient, without exception, relapsed after autologous stem cell transplantation, and brentuximab vedotin exposure varied. The investigators isolated CD8+ T cells from thawed PBMCs using magnetic negative selection. Complete response, partial response or progressive disease constituted the best responses recorded. Sequencing was performed with immunoSEQ multiplex PCR; in TCRdb, only in-frame clones are kept and a portion is missing. The sample carries about 27,000 clones, around 90% recorded once. For this clone: Its target is not known.

The J gene is TRBJ2-3, the V gene TRBV7-6; no clear D. This clonotype was obtained from a human donor with classical Hodgkin lymphoma. The specimen comprised CD8+ T cells from blood, sampled at baseline. The CDR3 region has the DNA TGTGCCAGCAGCCAAATGATCACAGATACGCAGTATTTT. Its protein is CASSQMITDTQYF.